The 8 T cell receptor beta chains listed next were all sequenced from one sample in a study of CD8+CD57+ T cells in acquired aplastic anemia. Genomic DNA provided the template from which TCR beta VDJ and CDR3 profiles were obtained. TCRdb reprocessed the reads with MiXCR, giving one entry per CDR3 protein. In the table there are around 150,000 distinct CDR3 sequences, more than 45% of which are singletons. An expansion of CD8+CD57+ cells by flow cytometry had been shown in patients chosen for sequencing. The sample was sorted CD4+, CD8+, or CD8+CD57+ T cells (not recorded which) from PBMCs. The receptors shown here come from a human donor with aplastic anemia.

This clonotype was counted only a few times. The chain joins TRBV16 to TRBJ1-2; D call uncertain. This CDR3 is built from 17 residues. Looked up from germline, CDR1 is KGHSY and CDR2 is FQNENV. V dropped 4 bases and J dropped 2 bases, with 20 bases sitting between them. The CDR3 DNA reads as TGTGCCAGCAGCCGGTGGCGGGGAGATGGGTCCAACTATGGCTACACCTTC. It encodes CASSRWRGDGSNYGYTF. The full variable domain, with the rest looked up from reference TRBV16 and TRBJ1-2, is GEEVAQTPKHLVRGEGQKAKLYCAPIKGHSYVFWYQQVLKNEFKFLISFQNENVFDETGMPKERFSAKCLPNSPCSLEIQATKLEDSAVYFCASSRWRGDGSNYGYTFGSGTRLTVV.

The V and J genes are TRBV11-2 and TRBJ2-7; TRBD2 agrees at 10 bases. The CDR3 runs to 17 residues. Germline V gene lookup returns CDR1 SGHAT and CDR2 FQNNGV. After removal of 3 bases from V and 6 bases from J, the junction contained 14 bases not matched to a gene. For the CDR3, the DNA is TGTGCCAGCAGCTTCGACCACCCTAGCGGGAGACCCCTCGAGCAGTACTTC. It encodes CASSFDHPSGRPLEQYF.

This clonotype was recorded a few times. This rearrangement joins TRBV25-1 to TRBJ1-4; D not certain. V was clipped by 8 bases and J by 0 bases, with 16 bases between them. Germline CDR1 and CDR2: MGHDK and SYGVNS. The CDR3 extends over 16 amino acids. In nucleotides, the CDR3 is TGTGCCAGCCGTGCTATCGGTAGCGCAACTAATGAAAAACTGTTTTTT. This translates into CASRAIGSATNEKLFF.

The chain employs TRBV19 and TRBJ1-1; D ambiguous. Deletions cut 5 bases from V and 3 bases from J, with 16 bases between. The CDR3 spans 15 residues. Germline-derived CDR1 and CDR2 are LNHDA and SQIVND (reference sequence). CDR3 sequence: CASSRTGIQDTEAFF. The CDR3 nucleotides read TGTGCCAGTAGTCGAACGGGGATTCAGGACACTGAAGCTTTCTTT.

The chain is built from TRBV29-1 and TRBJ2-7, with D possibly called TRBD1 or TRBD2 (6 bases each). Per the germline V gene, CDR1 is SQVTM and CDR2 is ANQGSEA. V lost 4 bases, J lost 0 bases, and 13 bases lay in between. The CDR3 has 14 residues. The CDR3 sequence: CSVVGGTFSYEQYF. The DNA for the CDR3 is TGCAGCGTTGTAGGGGGGACCTTCTCCTACGAGCAGTACTTC.

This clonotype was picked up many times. Here the CDR3 reads CSATPEADSYEQYF. Here the CDR3 DNA reads TGCAGTGCTACCCCCGAGGCAGACTCCTACGAGCAGTACTTC. V usage is TRBV20-1 and J usage is TRBJ2-7; the D is unclear. This CDR3 region has 14 residues. V lost 4 bases to trimming and J lost 0 bases, with 13 bases between them. The germline V gene has CDR1 DFQATT and CDR2 SNEGSKA (reference sequence).

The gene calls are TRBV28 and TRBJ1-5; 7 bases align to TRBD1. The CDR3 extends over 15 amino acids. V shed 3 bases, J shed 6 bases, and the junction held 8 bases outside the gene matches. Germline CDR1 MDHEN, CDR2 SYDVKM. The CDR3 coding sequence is TGTGCCAGCAGTTTGAGCGCAGGGGGGACTCAGCCCCAGCATTTT. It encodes CASSLSAGGTQPQHF.

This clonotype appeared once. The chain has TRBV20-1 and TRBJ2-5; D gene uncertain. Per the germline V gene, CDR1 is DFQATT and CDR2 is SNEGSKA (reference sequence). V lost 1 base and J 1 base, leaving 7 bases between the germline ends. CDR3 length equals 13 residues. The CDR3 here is CSARGPAQETQYF. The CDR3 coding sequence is TGCAGTGCTAGAGGTCCCGCCCAAGAGACCCAGTACTTC.